This T cell receptor (beta chain) was sequenced during a study of blood T cell repertoires in COVID-19. It was during active infection that Seattle patients were enrolled and then longitudinally followed. Produced via immunoSEQ multiplex PCR; TCRdb's table is partial and in-frame only. The repertoire holds about 390,000 clones, approximately 89% seen once, with roughly 2% in the top ten. CDR1 and CDR2 (germline): SNHLY, FYNNEI. The V gene lost 5 bases and the J gene lost 1 base, with 8 bases spanning the gap. The CDR3 contains 13 residues. Sample: peripheral blood. The chain joins TRBV2 to TRBJ2-5; perhaps TRBD2 as D (5 bases). The TCR was taken from an older woman with COVID-19, enrolled during active disease. The DNA of the CDR3 is TGTGCCAGCAGTTGGCTAGCCCAAGAGACCCAGTACTTC. Translation: CASSWLAQETQYF.